This T cell receptor (beta chain) was retrieved from a study of T cell responses to AZD1222 COVID-19 vaccine. Profiling relied on immunoSEQ multiplex PCR, and the TCRdb table lists in-frame clones only, not all of them. The sample has approximately 100,000 clones, about 90% seen once. Germline-derived CDR1 and CDR2 are LNHDA and SQIVND (reference sequence). V shed 3 bases, J shed 2 bases, and the junction held 9 bases outside the gene matches. The CDR3 is 16 residues long. The clonotype comes from an adult in good health. Sequencing used peripheral blood, obtained on day 0 of AZD1222 vaccination. This chain joins TRBV19 and TRBJ1-2; 7 bases fit TRBD1. The CDR3 loop reads CASSMWTTGRNYGYTF. The CDR3, as DNA: TGTGCCAGTAGTATGTGGACGACAGGGAGGAACTATGGCTACACCTTC. Drawing the rest from reference TRBV19 and TRBJ1-2, the complete variable domain is DGGITQSPKYLFRKEGQNVTLSCEQNLNHDAMYWYRQDPGQGLRLIYYSQIVNDFQKGDIAEGYSVSREKKESFPLTVTSAQKNPTAFYLCASSMWTTGRNYGYTFGSGTRLTVV.